This record covers a single T cell receptor beta chain. The sample comes from a study of cytomegalovirus exposure and HLA in healthy donors. The study ran its PCR with 60 Vbeta and 13 Jbeta primers. Sequencing used immunoSEQ multiplex PCR; TCRdb keeps in-frame clones, though not all of them. Here the sample spans roughly 100,000 clones, 65% to 85% being singletons. Sequencing was carried out using PBMCs. This TCR came from a male donor in good health and CMV-seronegative.

The CDR3 sequence is CASSPTDRDTGELFF. The CDR3 DNA reads as TGTGCCAGTAGTCCGACCGACAGGGACACCGGGGAGCTGTTTTTT. V gene TRBV19 combines with J gene TRBJ2-2, with 7 bases identical to TRBD1. Germline V gene sequence: CDR1 LNHDA, CDR2 SQIVND (reference sequence). The CDR3 is made up of 15 amino acids. Losses at the gene ends were 5 bases for V and 3 bases for J; bases not matched to a gene: 6. The full variable domain, with the rest looked up from reference TRBV19 and TRBJ2-2, is DGGITQSPKYLFRKEGQNVTLSCEQNLNHDAMYWYRQDPGQGLRLIYYSQIVNDFQKGDIAEGYSVSREKKESFPLTVTSAQKNPTAFYLCASSPTDRDTGELFFGEGSRLTVL.